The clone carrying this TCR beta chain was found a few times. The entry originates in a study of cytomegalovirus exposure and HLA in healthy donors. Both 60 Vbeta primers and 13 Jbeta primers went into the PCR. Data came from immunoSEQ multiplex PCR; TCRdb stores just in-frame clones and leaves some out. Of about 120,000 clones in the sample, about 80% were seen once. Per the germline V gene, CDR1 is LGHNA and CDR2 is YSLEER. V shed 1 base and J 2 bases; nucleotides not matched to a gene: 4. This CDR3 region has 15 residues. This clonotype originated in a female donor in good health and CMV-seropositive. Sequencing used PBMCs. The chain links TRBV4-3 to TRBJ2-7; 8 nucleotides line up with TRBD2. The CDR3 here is CASSQGRGVPYEQYF. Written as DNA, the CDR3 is TGCGCCAGCAGCCAAGGGCGGGGGGTCCCCTACGAGCAGTACTTC.